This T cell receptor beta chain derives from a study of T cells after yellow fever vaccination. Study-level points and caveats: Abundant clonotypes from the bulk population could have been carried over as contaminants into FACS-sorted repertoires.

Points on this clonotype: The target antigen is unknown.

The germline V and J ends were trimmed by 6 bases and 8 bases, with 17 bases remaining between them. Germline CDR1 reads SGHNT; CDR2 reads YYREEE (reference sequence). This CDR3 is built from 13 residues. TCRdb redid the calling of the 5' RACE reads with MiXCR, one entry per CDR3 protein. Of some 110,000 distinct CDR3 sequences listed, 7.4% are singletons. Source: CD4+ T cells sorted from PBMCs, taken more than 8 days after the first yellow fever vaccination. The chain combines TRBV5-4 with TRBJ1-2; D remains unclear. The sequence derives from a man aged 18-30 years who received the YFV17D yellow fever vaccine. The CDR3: CASTYPSRWGYTF. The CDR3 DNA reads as TGTGCCAGCACCTACCCAAGTCGTTGGGGCTACACCTTC.